This note documents a single TCR beta chain sequence. This clonotype showed up just once. There is no known antigen for this receptor. Base qualities are missing; no much larger clone stands one base away. A lone read is weak support. Sequenced using an Illumina HiSeq 2000. TCR beta chain libraries were generated by multiplex PCR amplification. The amplified TCR beta chain products were analyzed by high-throughput sequencing. Using fastp trimming at Q25 and MiXCR clonotype assembly, TCRdb reanalyzed the public sequencing data and kept in-frame beta chains. Each entry merges the rows of one CDR3 protein and shows their most common DNA and genes. For this sample the table gives approximately 90,000 distinct CDR3 sequences, of which around 29% were detected only once. The ten largest clones capture 8.1% of the sample. The source of the sample is a study of breast tumors, draining lymph nodes, adjacent tissues (dated by TCRdb to 2016 to 2017). Study-level background: TCR beta repertoires were compared across tumor, adjacent nontumor tissue and axillary lymph nodes obtained from breast cancer patients. The study was designed to assess the relationships and possible T-cell exchange between tumor, surrounding tissue and draining lymph node repertoires in human breast cancer. General study outcomes and caveats: Tumor T-cell repertoires showed less diversity than lymph node repertoires and more diversity than nontumor tissue repertoires, and tumor T-cell repertoires showed preferential V and J gene usage. Rather than being directly demonstrated, the conclusion that tumor T cells originate in lymph nodes was presented as consistent with a hypothesis. The similarity between tumor and nontumor tissue repertoires was significantly greater in luminal-like breast cancer than in basal-like breast cancer. A scenario in which most tumor T cells derive from the lymph node and then expand within tumor tissue was judged to be consistent with the data.

The axillary draining lymph nodes of breast cancer patients were the source of the lymph node samples. Sequenced sample: axillary lymph node tissue. This clonotype was obtained from a female donor with breast cancer. Some clones in this sample may be carry-over from other donors' samples.

The CDR3 region: CASSHPRAGEIDTQYF. The DNA sequence is as follows: TGTGCCAGCAGCCATCCTCGGGCGGGAGAGATAGATACGCAGTATTTT. The rearranged segments are TRBV25-1 and TRBJ2-3; 7 nucleotides in the junction match TRBD2. CDR1 and CDR2 are drawn from the germline V gene: MGHDK, SYGVNS. The CDR3 covers 16 residues, taking in both the cysteine and the phenylalanine. CDR3 DNA only is kept here, 48 bases in frame from base 1. From V the trimming removes 6 bases and from J it removes 5 bases, while the gene matches leave 14 bases of the junction unaccounted for.